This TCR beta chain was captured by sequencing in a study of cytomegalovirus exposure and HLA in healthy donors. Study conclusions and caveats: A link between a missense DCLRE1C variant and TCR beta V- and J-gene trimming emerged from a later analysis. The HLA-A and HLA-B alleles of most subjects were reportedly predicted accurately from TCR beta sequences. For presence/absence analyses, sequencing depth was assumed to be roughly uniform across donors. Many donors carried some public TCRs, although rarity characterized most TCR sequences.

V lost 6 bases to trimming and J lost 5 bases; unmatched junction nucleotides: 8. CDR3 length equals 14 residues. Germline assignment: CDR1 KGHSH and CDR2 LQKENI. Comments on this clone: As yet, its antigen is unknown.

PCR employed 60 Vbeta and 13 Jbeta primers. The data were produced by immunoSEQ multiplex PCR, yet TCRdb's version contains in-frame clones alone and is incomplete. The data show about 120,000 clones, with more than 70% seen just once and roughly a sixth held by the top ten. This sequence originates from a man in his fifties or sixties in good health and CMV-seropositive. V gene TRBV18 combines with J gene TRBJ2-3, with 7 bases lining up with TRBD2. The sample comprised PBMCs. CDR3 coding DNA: TGTGCCAGCTCCTGGGGGAGGGGAAGAGATACGCAGTATTTT. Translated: CASSWGRGRDTQYF. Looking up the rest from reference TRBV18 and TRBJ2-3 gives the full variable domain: NAGVMQNPRHLVRRRGQEARLRCSPMKGHSHVYWYRQLPEEGLKFMVYLQKENIIDESGMPKERFSAEFPKEGPSILRIQQVVRGDSAAYFCASSWGRGRDTQYFGPGTRLTVL.